Listed here are 4 T cell receptor beta chains from one sample, sequenced in a study of CD8+ T cells in alopecia areata. Sequencing relied on a cDNA template that was reverse transcribed from extracted RNA. This table comes from immunoSEQ multiplex PCR, and its TCRdb copy is limited to in-frame clones, with some not included. In the table there are around 120,000 clones, less than 70% of which are singletons. What was sequenced was CD4+ T cells sorted from blood. These TCRs come from a human donor in good health.

The gene calls are TRBV7-9 and TRBJ2-3; 13 nucleotides agree with TRBD2. CDR3 length: 15 residues. Trimming at V came to 4 bases and at J to 7 bases, leaving 5 bases not matched to a gene. Per the germline V gene, CDR1 is SEHNR and CDR2 is FQNEAQ (reference sequence). In DNA, the CDR3 is TGTGCCAGCAGCTCGACTAGCGGGGGGTTTCATACGCAGTATTTT. This gives the protein CASSSTSGGFHTQYF.

This sequence joins TRBV7-2 and TRBJ1-5, with a possible D match to TRBD1 (6 bases). The CDR3 is 13 amino acids. V was pared by 5 bases and J by 4 bases, with 9 bases between. The germline gives CDR1 SGHTA, CDR2 FQGNSA. The CDR3, as DNA: TGTGCCAGCAGCACCCAGGGGAATCAGCCCCAGCATTTT. It yields the protein CASSTQGNQPQHF. Variable domain in full (rest from reference TRBV7-2 and TRBJ1-5): GAGVSQSPSNKVTEKGKDVELRCDPISGHTALYWYRQSLGQGLEFLIYFQGNSAPDKSGLPSDRFSAERTGGSVSTLTIQRTQQEDSAVYLCASSTQGNQPQHFGDGTRLSIL.

Concerning this clone itself: Other nucleotide sequences from this sample produce the same CDR3. V usage is TRBV20-1 and J usage is TRBJ2-5; D call uncertain. Looked up from germline, CDR1 is DFQATT and CDR2 is SNEGSKA (reference sequence). CDR3 length equals 10 residues. The V and J ends lost 3 bases and 5 bases respectively, with 4 bases between them. Written as DNA, the CDR3 is TGCAGTGCTAGTAAGGAGACCCAGTACTTC. Translated: CSASKETQYF.

This clone occurred a few times. This chain uses TRBV9 with TRBJ2-3, with no clear D. This CDR3 contains 12 residues. Trimming shortened V by 2 bases and J by 4 bases, and 5 bases separated the two germline ends. Per the germline V gene, CDR1 is SGDLS and CDR2 is YYNGEE. The CDR3 reads CASSVRPDTQYF. CDR3 in DNA: TGTGCCAGCAGCGTGCGTCCAGATACGCAGTATTTT.